What follows are 17 T cell receptor beta chains derived from one specimen sequenced in a study of T cells in Graves' hyperthyroidism and ophthalmopathy. There were TCR beta CDR3 regions amplified from RNA transcripts. When the TCR CDR3 underwent first-round RT-PCR, the HTBI primer set was used. One entry per CDR3 protein, called by TCRdb with MiXCR from the multiplex PCR reads. This table holds approximately 320,000 distinct CDR3 sequences, approximately 16% found once. The specimen was blood. Every receptor here comes from a man aged 25-40 years with Graves' hyperthyroidism.

This clonotype has more than one count but fewer than ten. This chain links TRBV27 with TRBJ2-4, with D unresolved. CDR1 and CDR2 (germline): MNHEY, SMNVEV (reference sequence). V lost 6 bases and J 9 bases, leaving 12 bases between the germline ends. The CDR3 spans 12 residues. The CDR3: CASRSPRAIQYF. DNA of the CDR3: TGTGCCAGCAGGTCCCCTCGAGCCATTCAGTACTTC.

This clonotype was seen repeatedly, ten times or more. The J gene is TRBJ2-7, the V gene TRBV7-2; unclear D gene. CDR3 length: 15 amino acids. CDR1 and CDR2 (germline): SGHTA, FQGNSA. With 2 bases removed from V and 3 bases from J, the gap between germline ends came to 14 bases. CDR3 bases: TGTGCCAGCAGCTTACTCCCCCAGAACATCTACGAGCAGTACTTC. Protein sequence: CASSLLPQNIYEQYF.

This clonotype showed up just a few times. The chain joins TRBV4-2 to TRBJ2-3; 9 nucleotides align to TRBD1. The CDR3 covers 16 residues. CDR1 is LGHNA, CDR2 YNFKEQ, per germline. With V trimmed by 0 bases and J by 3 bases, 4 bases remained unmatched. The CDR3 DNA is TGTGCCAGCAGCCAAGACCTGGACAGGGGAACAGATACGCAGTATTTT. Protein: CASSQDLDRGTDTQYF.

This clonotype has ten or more counts. The chain joins TRBV20-1 to TRBJ1-3; 9 nucleotides align to TRBD1. This CDR3 spans 15 amino acids. The V gene end was trimmed by 3 bases and the J gene end by 2 bases; junction bases not matched to a gene: 5. CDR1 and CDR2 (germline): DFQATT, SNEGSKA (reference sequence). The CDR3 region has the DNA TGCAGTGCTAGGGCCTGGGACAGGGCTGGAAACACCATATATTTT. Amino acids: CSARAWDRAGNTIYF.

Concerning this clonotype itself: Its ends do not fully match the called genes, so a read error is possible. The chain is built from TRBV30 and TRBJ2-7, with 8 bases fitting TRBD1. From germline, CDR1 is GTSNPN and CDR2 SVGIG (reference sequence). The CDR3 spans 14 residues. CDR3 in amino acids: CVWTGSGTLYEQYF. The CDR3 DNA reads as TGTGTCTGGACAGGGTCTGGAACCCTCTACGAGCAGTACTTC.

The chain carries TRBV3-1 and TRBJ1-6; 7 nucleotides align to TRBD1. Germline V lookup: CDR1 LGHDT, CDR2 YNNKEL (reference sequence). The CDR3 is 13 residues long. V shed 4 bases and J 10 bases; nucleotides not matched to a gene: 4. CDR3 in amino acids: CASSPEGASPLHF. DNA of the CDR3: TGTGCCAGCAGCCCAGAGGGGGCCTCACCCCTCCACTTT.

In this sample, this clonotype turned up many times. The chain carries TRBV5-1 and TRBJ2-2; 9 bases fit TRBD1. The germline V gene has CDR1 SGHRS and CDR2 YFSETQ. V was clipped by 5 bases and J by 7 bases; unmatched bases: 9. This CDR3 is 15 amino acids long. The CDR3 sequence is CASREGTGRDGELFF. The DNA for the CDR3 is TGCGCCAGCAGGGAAGGGACAGGGCGAGACGGGGAGCTGTTTTTT.

This clonotype has a handful of counts. The CDR3 DNA sequence: TGCGCCAGCAGTGAGTCGGGCAGGGAGCCAGATACGCAGTATTTT. It specifies CASSESGREPDTQYF. The chain employs TRBV10-2 and TRBJ2-3; D could derive from TRBD1 or TRBD2 (5 bases each). This CDR3 spans 15 amino acids. From germline, CDR1 is WSHSY and CDR2 SAAADI. Trimming shortened V by 0 bases and J by 4 bases, and 11 bases separated the two germline ends.

The J gene is TRBJ1-6, the V gene TRBV18; D not resolved. The CDR3 consists of 14 residues. Germline assignment: CDR1 KGHSH and CDR2 LQKENI. The V gene lost 3 bases and the J gene lost 8 bases, with 11 bases spanning the gap. The CDR3 reads CASSPSGKDSPLHF. The CDR3 bases are TGTGCCAGCTCACCGAGCGGGAAAGATTCACCCCTCCACTTT.

In its sample, this clonotype was seen many times. The CDR3 sequence is CASRGLAGRDTQYF. The CDR3 DNA reads TGTGCCAGCAGGGGACTAGCGGGAAGGGATACGCAGTATTTT. The chain recombines TRBV12-3 or TRBV12-4 with TRBJ2-3, with TRBD2 identical over 13 bases. This CDR3 has 14 amino acids. With V trimmed by 6 bases and J by 6 bases, 3 bases remained unmatched.

This clonotype was recorded at least ten times. This chain joins TRBV29-1 and TRBJ1-1; D gene uncertain. Per the germline V gene, CDR1 is SQVTM and CDR2 is ANQGSEA. V was pared by 6 bases and J by 3 bases, with 11 bases between. CDR3 size: 12 residues. CDR3 in DNA: TGCAGCGTCTCTCGGTTTGACACTGAAGCTTTCTTT. Encoded protein: CSVSRFDTEAFF.

CDR3: CSAREGVNQPQHF. The CDR3, as DNA: TGCAGTGCTAGAGAAGGGGTAAATCAGCCCCAGCATTTT. The chain uses TRBV20-1 and TRBJ1-5, with D tentatively TRBD1 (5 bases). The CDR3 totals 13 residues. Germline V gives CDR1 DFQATT, CDR2 SNEGSKA (reference sequence). Trimming took 0 bases from V and 4 from J, leaving 7 bases between them.

The sample holds many counts of this clonotype. This chain uses TRBV18 with TRBJ1-1, with a weak D call TRBD1 (6 bases). The CDR3 consists of 14 residues. V was cut by 5 bases and J by 3 bases, with 13 bases left in between. Germline V lookup: CDR1 KGHSH, CDR2 LQKENI. The CDR3 coding sequence is TGTGCCAGCTCATCGAGACAGGCGGACACTGAAGCTTTCTTT. Protein: CASSSRQADTEAFF.

The table lists this clonotype with many counts. The V gene is TRBV20-1, the J gene TRBJ1-5, with D unresolved. V dropped 4 bases and J dropped 0 bases, with 10 bases sitting between them. There are 14 residues in the CDR3. Germline CDR1 and CDR2: DFQATT and SNEGSKA (reference sequence). The CDR3 DNA is TGCAGTGCTACTGGGGTCTATAGCAATCAGCCCCAGCATTTT. This encodes CSATGVYSNQPQHF.

This clonotype was seen at least ten times. V usage is TRBV6-1 and J usage is TRBJ2-1; 7 bases agree with TRBD2. V shed 6 bases and J 7 bases; nucleotides not matched to a gene: 3. The germline CDR1 and CDR2 sequences are MNHNS and SASEGT. The CDR3 has 12 residues. CDR3 sequence (DNA): TGTGCCAGCAGGTCCGGGGGGAATGAGCAGTTCTTC. This sequence encodes CASRSGGNEQFF.

This clonotype has a handful of counts. The genes are TRBV9 and TRBJ2-7, with D unclear. The V end lost 4 bases, the J end lost 3 bases, and 17 bases lay between the germline ends. The CDR3 extends over 15 amino acids. Germline V lookup: CDR1 SGDLS, CDR2 YYNGEE. The CDR3 protein is CASSLHHAELYEQYF. The CDR3 region has the DNA TGTGCCAGCAGCCTCCATCACGCGGAACTCTACGAGCAGTACTTC.

This clonotype was seen repeatedly, ten times or more. The chain employs TRBV12-3 or TRBV12-4 and TRBJ2-3, with TRBD1 identical over 7 bases. The CDR3 has 14 amino acids. V lost 6 bases and J lost 3; bases outside the gene matches: 6. The CDR3 DNA reads TGTGCCAGCAGGTGGGACAGCCTAACAGATACGCAGTATTTT. Its protein product is CASRWDSLTDTQYF.